This passage covers 12 T cell receptor beta chains from one sample sequenced in a study of T cell repertoires in cytomegalovirus infection. No cognate antigen is known for these TCRs. Via MiXCR, TCRdb re-called the reads, giving one row per CDR3 protein. The data show around 310,000 distinct CDR3 sequences, approximately 32% seen once. This specimen was cultured PBMCs, taken from culture after CMV antigen stimulation. The receptor set was obtained from a human donor in good health (CMV status not recorded). Some clones in this sample may be carry-over from other donors' samples.

The chain joins TRBV7-6 to TRBJ2-5, with D possibly being TRBD2 (5 bases). The V end lost 8 bases, the J end lost 2 bases, and 12 bases lay between the germline ends. This CDR3 contains 13 residues. CDR1 is SGHVS, CDR2 FNYEAQ, per germline. The CDR3 is CASDYSTQETQYF. The CDR3 DNA reads as TGTGCCAGCGACTATAGTACTCAAGAGACCCAGTACTTC.

The chain recombines TRBV5-1 with TRBJ2-7; 11 bases agree with TRBD2. V dropped 4 bases and J dropped 2; count of bases not matched to a gene: 5. This CDR3 region has 15 residues. CDR1 is SGHRS and CDR2 is YFSETQ in the germline V gene. In nucleotides, the CDR3 is TGCGCCAGCAGCACGGGACTAGCGGCACCCTACGAGCAGTACTTC. This translates into CASSTGLAAPYEQYF.

The chain employs TRBV27 and TRBJ2-1; 11 bases map to TRBD2. Germline V gives CDR1 MNHEY, CDR2 SMNVEV (reference sequence). V was pared by 3 bases and J by 4 bases, with 8 bases of the junction left unmatched. The CDR3 totals 17 residues. Written as DNA, the CDR3 is TGTGCCAGCAGTTTTTCTCCGGGACTAGCGGTTTACAATGAGCAGTTCTTC. Translation: CASSFSPGLAVYNEQFF.

V gene TRBV6-4 combines with J gene TRBJ2-3, with 8 bases lining up with TRBD2. Germline-derived CDR1 and CDR2 are MRHNA and SNTAGT. This CDR3 spans 15 amino acids. J gave up 2 bases and V 0 bases, and 1 base lay outside the gene matches. CDR3 nucleotides: TGTGCCAGCAGTGACTCCGGACTAGCCACAGATACGCAGTATTTT. This translates into CASSDSGLATDTQYF.

The chain is built from TRBV12-3 or TRBV12-4 and TRBJ1-1; TRBD1 agrees at 10 bases. V was clipped by 6 bases and J by 3 bases; unmatched bases: 7. The CDR3 runs 15 residues. CDR3 sequence: CASRYGQGGYTEAFF. CDR3 sequence (DNA): TGTGCCAGCAGATATGGACAGGGGGGCTACACTGAAGCTTTCTTT.

This clonotype turned up a few times. V gene TRBV12-5 combines with J gene TRBJ1-1; 11 bases are shared with TRBD1. V lost 2 bases and J lost 1; bases outside the gene matches: 12. The V gene's germline CDR1 is LGHNT and CDR2 FRNRAP. The CDR3 runs 19 residues. The CDR3: CASGLSHLDRGLRNTEAFF. The CDR3 DNA is TGTGCTAGTGGTTTGTCCCATCTGGACAGGGGGCTTCGGAACACTGAAGCTTTCTTT.

Worth noting for this clonotype: The junction differs from germline at one of its ends, possibly a read error. V is TRBV20-1 and J is TRBJ2-7; D perhaps matches TRBD2 (6 bases). This CDR3 is built from 14 residues. Germline lookup yields CDR1 DFQATT and CDR2 SNEGSKA (reference sequence). In nucleotides, the CDR3 is TGCAGTGCTAGAGGGCTAGCGAGCTCCAACGAGCAGTACTTC. This translates into CSARGLASSNEQYF.

The CDR3, as DNA: TGTGCCAGCAGCTTGTACAGGACAGATACGCAGTATTTT. Its translation is CASSLYRTDTQYF. The chain joins TRBV7-2 to TRBJ2-3; possibly TRBD1 for D (5 bases). CDR3 length: 13 amino acids. V was clipped by 3 bases and J by 3 bases, with 7 bases between them. Germline CDR1 SGHTA, CDR2 FQGNSA.

The table lists this clonotype with many counts. The rearrangement uses TRBV20-1 and TRBJ2-5; no reliable D call. Per the germline V gene, CDR1 is DFQATT and CDR2 is SNEGSKA (reference sequence). The CDR3 is 16 residues long. V was clipped by 5 bases and J by 3 bases, with 22 bases between them. In DNA, the CDR3 is TGCAGTGCTGCGGCACTTAGGGTATCAGGTGAAGAGACCCAGTACTTC. Protein sequence: CSAAALRVSGEETQYF.

This sequence joins TRBV11-2 and TRBJ2-3, with D possibly being TRBD1 or TRBD2 (6 bases each). The CDR3 covers 15 residues. Germline V gene sequence: CDR1 SGHAT, CDR2 FQNNGV. V lost 4 bases and J 1 base, leaving 12 bases between the germline ends. The DNA for the CDR3 is TGTGCCAGCAGCTCGGGGGCGGACCGCACAGATACGCAGTATTTT. It codes for CASSSGADRTDTQYF. The full variable domain, in which reference TRBV11-2 and TRBJ2-3 provide the parts outside the CDR3, is EAGVAQSPRYKIIEKRQSVAFWCNPISGHATLYWYQQILGQGPKLLIQFQNNGVVDDSQLPKDRFSAERLKGVDSTLKIQPAKLEDSAVYLCASSSGADRTDTQYFGPGTRLTVL.

This clonotype has a handful of counts. The chain employs TRBV4-1 and TRBJ2-1, with 8 bases that match TRBD2. J was trimmed by 2 bases and V by 0 bases; bases with no gene match: 6. CDR1 and CDR2 from the germline V gene are MGHRA and YSYEKL. The CDR3 contains 17 residues. The CDR3 nucleotides read TGCGCCAGCAGCCAAGAGGAGGAAGCGGGGGCCTACAATGAGCAGTTCTTC. Translating it yields CASSQEEEAGAYNEQFF.

This clonotype was recorded a few times. The chain is built from TRBV7-3 and TRBJ1-5, with D perhaps matching TRBD1 (6 bases). Trimming pared 5 bases from V and 3 bases from J, leaving 11 bases between. This CDR3 is built from 14 residues. Germline V lookup: CDR1 SGHTA, CDR2 FQGTGA. The CDR3 bases are TGTGCCAGCAGCGCACAGGGATTCAATCAGCCCCAGCATTTT. Encoded protein: CASSAQGFNQPQHF.